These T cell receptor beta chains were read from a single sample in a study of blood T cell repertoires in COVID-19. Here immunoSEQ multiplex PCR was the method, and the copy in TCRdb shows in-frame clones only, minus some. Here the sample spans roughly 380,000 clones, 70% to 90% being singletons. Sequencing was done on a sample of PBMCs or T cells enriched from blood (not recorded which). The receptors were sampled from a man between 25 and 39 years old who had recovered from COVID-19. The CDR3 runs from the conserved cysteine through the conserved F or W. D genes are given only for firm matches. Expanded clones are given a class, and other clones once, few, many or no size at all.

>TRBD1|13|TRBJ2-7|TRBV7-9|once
TGTGCCAGCAGCAACTGGGACAGCTACGAGCAGTACTTC
CASSNWDSYEQYF
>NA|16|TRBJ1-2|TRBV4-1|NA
TGCGCCAGCAGCCAAGATTTGGGCAGGGCGGACTATGGCTACACCTTC
CASSQDLGRADYGYTF
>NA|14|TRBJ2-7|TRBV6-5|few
TGTGCCAGCAGTTCTACGGGACAATCCTACGAGCAGTACTTC
CASSSTGQSYEQYF
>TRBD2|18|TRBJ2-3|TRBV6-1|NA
TGTGCCAGCAGTGCGCCACTCGGACTAGCGTATCAAGGGGATACGCAGTATTTT
CASSAPLGLAYQGDTQYF
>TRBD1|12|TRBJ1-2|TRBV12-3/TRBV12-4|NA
TGTGCCAGCAACAGGGGCAATGATGGCTACACCTTC
CASNRGNDGYTF
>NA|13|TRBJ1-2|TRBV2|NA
TGTGCCAGCACCGACAGATTCAACTATGGCTACACCTTC
CASTDRFNYGYTF
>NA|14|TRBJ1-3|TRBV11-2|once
TGTGCCAGCAGCTTGACAGACTCTGGAAACACCATATATTTT
CASSLTDSGNTIYF
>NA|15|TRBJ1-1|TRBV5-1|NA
TGCGCCAGCAGTAATCTCCCCAACAGCAACACTGAAGCTTTCTTT
CASSNLPNSNTEAFF
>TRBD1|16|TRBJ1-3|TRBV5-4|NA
TGTGCCAGCAGCTCCCTGGCCGGGACAGGGGTGAACACCATATATTTT
CASSSLAGTGVNTIYF
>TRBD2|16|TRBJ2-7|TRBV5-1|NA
TGCGCCAGCAGCTTGGGACTAGCGGGGGGTTCCTACGAGCAGTACTTC
CASSLGLAGGSYEQYF
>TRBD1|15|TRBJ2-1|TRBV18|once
TGTGCCAGCTCACCGTTGGGGACAGGGCTCGGTGAGCAGTTCTTC
CASSPLGTGLGEQFF
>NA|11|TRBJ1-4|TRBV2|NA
TGTGCCAGCAGTTTAGATGAAAAACTGTTTTTT
CASSLDEKLFF